The clone carrying this T cell receptor (beta chain) came up a few times. The data originate from a study of control samples from healthy donors and cancer patients. The table came from immunoSEQ multiplex PCR; TCRdb's copy has only in-frame clones and leaves some out. The repertoire consists of 260,000 or so clones, with more than 65% occurring once and the leading ten covering about 14%. The V end lost 7 bases, the J end lost 8 bases, and 15 bases lay between the germline ends. The CDR3 contains 13 residues. Germline V lookup: CDR1 ENHRY, CDR2 SYGVKD. This TCR derives from a woman aged 55-70 years with lung cancer. V is TRBV10-3 and J is TRBJ2-1; TRBD2 might be the D (5 bases). Sequenced sample: PBMCs. As DNA, the CDR3 is TGTGCCATCACGGAGCGGTCTACACATGAGCAGTTCTTC. Encoded protein: CAITERSTHEQFF.